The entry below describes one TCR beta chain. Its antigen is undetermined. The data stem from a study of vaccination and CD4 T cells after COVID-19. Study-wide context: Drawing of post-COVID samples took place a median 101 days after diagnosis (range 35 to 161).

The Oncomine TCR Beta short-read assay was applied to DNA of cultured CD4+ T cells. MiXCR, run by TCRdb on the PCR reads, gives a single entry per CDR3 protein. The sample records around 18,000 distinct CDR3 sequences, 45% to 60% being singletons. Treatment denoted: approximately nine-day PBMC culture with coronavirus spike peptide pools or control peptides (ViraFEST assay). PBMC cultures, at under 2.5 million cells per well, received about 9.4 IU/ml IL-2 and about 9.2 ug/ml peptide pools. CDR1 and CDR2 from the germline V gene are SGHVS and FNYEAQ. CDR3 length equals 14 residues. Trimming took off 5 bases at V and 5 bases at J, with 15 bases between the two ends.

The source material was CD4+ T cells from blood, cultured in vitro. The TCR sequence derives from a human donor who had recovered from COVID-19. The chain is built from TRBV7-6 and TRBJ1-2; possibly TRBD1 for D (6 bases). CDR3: CASSPTRGAYGYTF. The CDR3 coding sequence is TGTGCCAGCAGCCCGACGCGGGGGGCGTATGGCTACACCTTC.